This T cell receptor (beta chain) emerged from a study of regulatory T cells in long-lasting Graves disease (dated by TCRdb to the early 2020s). Broadly, across the study: Persistent Graves' disease was defined as persistently positive TSH receptor autoantibodies together with antithyroid drug treatment for over 5 years. Persistent Graves' disease patients in the clinical cohort had taken antithyroid drugs for 9.5 to 13 years on average. TCR sequencing covered roughly 13 persistent and roughly 20 newly diagnosed Graves' disease patients, about 35 samples in total. The study was conducted in China and was registered as a clinical trial. Patients with persistent Graves' disease were compared with patients with newly diagnosed Graves' disease using TCR sequencing and RNA sequencing of peripheral blood.

This sample's time point label indicates: persistent/refractory GD, antithyroid drugs over 5 years with positive TRAb. For both TCR sequencing and RNA sequencing, RNA was extracted from PBMCs using TRIzol. The diagnosis of Graves' disease followed American Thyroid Association guidelines. Patients were recruited from an endocrinology department in Xi'an, China. From each patient, about 9 milliliters of peripheral blood was collected into an EDTA anticoagulant tube. Ficoll Paque Plus density gradient separation was used to isolate PBMCs, and no additional T cell sorting was done. RNA quality was checked with an Agilent 2100 Bioanalyzer and agarose gel, and concentration with a NanoDrop 2000. Trimming takes 6 bases from V and 7 bases from J, and the germline ends sit 19 bases apart. The CDR3 is 15 residues long, ends included. Only the CDR3 DNA stays, 45 bases, in frame from base 1. The CDR1 and CDR2 encoded by the germline V gene are KGHSH and LQKENI.

Remarks on this clonotype: Its antigen has not been determined. Here the CDR3 omits its conserved ending phenylalanine or tryptophan, so a read error is the likely source.

Findings and caveats that apply to the study as a whole: Peripheral blood alone was examined, since thyroid tissue, which constituted the primary lesion, could not be accessed. Patients with persistent disease shared more public clonotypes (fewer than 3,000) than newly diagnosed patients did (more than 900). The authors noted that the small sample size was a limitation that may lower accuracy. TRBV28, TRBJ1-2 and TRBJ2-5 were preferentially used in persistent disease, while TRBV20-1 and TRBJ2-1 were favored in newly diagnosed disease. Compared with newly diagnosed patients, patients with persistent Graves' disease had lower TCR Shannon entropy and fewer highly expanded clones, which suggests clonal expansion. Sequencing and analysis were restricted to the TCR beta chain.

Library generation was performed with multiplex PCR. The sample was run on an Illumina HiSeq 4000. TCR beta libraries were built with iRepertoire HTBI primers and Arm-PCR amplification of CDR3 regions. PCR products were gel purified before sequencing. Per the source publication's procedure: Gene usage analysis of CDR3 amino acid clonotypes relied on the 60 to 65 TRBV and over 13 TRBJ segments identified across samples. Filtered high-quality paired reads were merged into contigs using COPE and FqMerger. BLAST was used to align contigs to IMGT TRBV, TRBD and TRBJ reference genes, and CDR3 was defined according to IMGT. Clonotypes above 0.1% frequency were classified as highly expanded clones. Repertoire diversity was measured by Shannon entropy, and V-J evenness by the Gini coefficient. Clonotypes shared by more than one individual were considered public. TCRdb redid the processing of the public reads, applying fastp at Q25 and MiXCR, and retained in-frame beta chains. All rows with the same CDR3 protein become a single entry with the most common DNA and genes. V and J calls and clone size were set by TCRdb, not the authors. The sample records roughly 450,000 distinct CDR3 sequences, 22% of which are singletons. The top ten constitute under 15% of the sample.

The chain employs TRBV18 and TRBJ1-5; a weak D assignment points to TRBD1 (5 bases agree). Sequencing was performed on peripheral blood mononuclear cells (PBMCs), taken when the disease was refractory, from a patient treated with antithyroid drugs. This TCR was recovered from a female donor with Graves disease. The CDR3 protein: CASSPGLLSDQPQHS. The sequenced DNA: TGTGCCAGCTCTCCAGGGCTGTTATCAGACCAGCCCCAGCATTCT.